Below, 20 T cell receptor beta chains from the same sample are listed, as sequenced in a study of shared clonotypes between healthy human individuals. This table comes from immunoSEQ multiplex PCR, and its TCRdb copy is limited to in-frame clones, with some not included. The repertoire consists of around 1.1 million clones, with 77% occurring once and the leading ten covering 0.7% to 0.95%. Sample: memory CD4+ T cells from PBMCs. Subset denoted: CD45RA-negative fraction. Every receptor here comes from a man between 18 and 35 years old in good health. Some clones in this sample may be carry-over from other donors' samples.

The J gene is TRBJ2-7, the V gene TRBV7-2; 7 bases line up with TRBD1. CDR1 is SGHTA and CDR2 is FQGNSA in the germline V gene. Trimming took 4 bases from V and 6 from J; bases not matched to a gene: 9. The CDR3 is 14 amino acids. DNA of the CDR3: TGTGCCAGCAGCTCATACAGGGGCGTTCGCGAGCAGTACTTC. It encodes CASSSYRGVREQYF. Looking up the rest from reference TRBV7-2 and TRBJ2-7 gives the full variable domain: GAGVSQSPSNKVTEKGKDVELRCDPISGHTALYWYRQSLGQGLEFLIYFQGNSAPDKSGLPSDRFSAERTGGSVSTLTIQRTQQEDSAVYLCASSSYRGVREQYFGPGTRLTVT.

This clone has just a few counts. Distinct nucleotide sequences in the sample also encode this CDR3. This chain joins TRBV18 and TRBJ2-3, with D perhaps matching TRBD2 (6 bases). The CDR3 spans 16 residues. Looked up from germline, CDR1 is KGHSH and CDR2 is LQKENI. V lost 0 bases and J lost 5, with 15 bases in between. This CDR3 is CASSPPGSLREDTQYF. The CDR3 DNA is TGTGCCAGCTCACCACCCGGTTCCCTGCGGGAAGATACGCAGTATTTT.

This chain connects TRBV10-3 to TRBJ2-1, with 8 bases that match TRBD2. CDR1 is ENHRY, CDR2 SYGVKD, per germline. The CDR3 is 15 residues long. V was pared by 4 bases and J by 3 bases, with 5 bases of the junction left unmatched. CDR3 in DNA: TGTGCCATCAGTGGCCCACTAGCGGTCTACAATGAGCAGTTCTTC. It is translated as CAISGPLAVYNEQFF.

V usage is TRBV6-1 and J usage is TRBJ2-5; the D is unclear. Trimming removed 5 bases at V and 5 bases at J, with 6 bases between. Germline V gene sequence: CDR1 MNHNS, CDR2 SASEGT. The CDR3 consists of 11 residues. Here the CDR3 reads CASSYLETQYF. CDR3 DNA: TGTGCCAGCAGTTATTTGGAGACCCAGTACTTC.

The table lists this clone with a few counts. Other DNA sequences in this specimen translate into the identical CDR3. V gene TRBV30 combines with J gene TRBJ1-1; no clear D gene. This CDR3 is built from 11 residues. Deletions cut 1 base from V and 8 bases from J, with 8 bases between. Germline CDR1 reads GTSNPN; CDR2 reads SVGIG (reference sequence). CDR3 nucleotides: TGTGCCTGGAGTGACTACGGGGAAGCTTTCTTT. The encoded protein is CAWSDYGEAFF.

The rearrangement links TRBV28 to TRBJ2-1, with D possibly TRBD1 on 5 matching bases. This CDR3 has 16 residues. Germline CDR1 and CDR2: MDHEN and SYDVKM. V lost 7 bases, J lost 2 bases, and 18 bases lay in between. CDR3 sequence (DNA): TGTGCCAGCATCCCCTCGATGACAGCTGCCTACAATGAGCAGTTCTTC. It translates to CASIPSMTAAYNEQFF.

In this sample, this clone turned up once. Given a far larger clone just one base away, this is likely a sequencing read error. The chain is built from TRBV7-2 and TRBJ2-7; no clear D. CDR3 length equals 15 residues. Germline V gene data show CDR1 as SGHTA and CDR2 as FQGNSA. CDR3 loop: CASSFLRYSPYGQYF. The CDR3 coding sequence is TGTGCCAGCAGTTTCCTCCGCTACTCACCCTACGGGCAGTACTTC.

This clone came up many times. CDR3 sequence (DNA): TGCGCCAGCAGGACCCACAGCTCCTACAATGAGCAGTTCTTC. It specifies CASRTHSSYNEQFF. The J gene is TRBJ2-1, the V gene TRBV5-1; D remains unclear. Germline lookup yields CDR1 SGHRS and CDR2 YFSETQ. The CDR3 consists of 14 residues. V lost 5 bases and J lost 0, with 9 bases in between.

The CDR3 coding sequence is TGTGCCGGATCGGACAGTGACTCTGGAAACACCATATATTTT. This codes for CAGSDSDSGNTIYF. This chain uses TRBV28 with TRBJ1-3, with a weak D call TRBD1 (6 bases). The CDR3 extends over 14 amino acids. Trimming took 11 bases from V and 0 from J, leaving 14 bases between them. The V gene's germline CDR1 is MDHEN and CDR2 SYDVKM.

There are a few counts of this clone. Distinct nucleotide sequences in the sample also encode this CDR3. The rearrangement links TRBV18 to TRBJ2-5; no reliable D call. Between the trimmed V and J ends, which lost 3 bases and 0 bases, there was a span of 2 bases. Per germline, CDR1 KGHSH and CDR2 LQKENI. The length of the CDR3 is 12 residues. The CDR3 DNA reads TGTGCCAGCTCACCGTACCAAGAGACCCAGTACTTC. This sequence encodes CASSPYQETQYF.

J is TRBJ1-5 and V is TRBV23-1, with 7 bases aligning to TRBD1. TRBV23-1 falls under the ORF class, with uncertain function. The trim removed 7 bases at V and 2 bases at J, leaving 17 bases unmatched. CDR3 length: 18 amino acids. The CDR3: CASTEGPQGRTGNQPQHF. CDR3 in DNA: TGCGCCAGCACCGAGGGACCACAGGGGAGGACGGGCAATCAGCCCCAGCATTTT.

The chain combines TRBV10-3 with TRBJ2-3, with 11 positions matching TRBD2. The CDR3 contains 15 residues. V lost 4 bases, J lost 4 bases, and 4 bases stayed unmatched. The germline V gene has CDR1 ENHRY and CDR2 SYGVKD. The CDR3 coding sequence is TGTGCCATCAGTGGGCTAGCGGGAGGATCAGATACGCAGTATTTT. Translated, it gives CAISGLAGGSDTQYF.

This clone was found a few times. V usage is TRBV10-2 and J usage is TRBJ1-1; weak D call: TRBD1 (5 bases). V lost 0 bases and J 7 bases, leaving 12 bases between the germline ends. CDR3 size: 14 residues. CDR1 is WSHSY and CDR2 is SAAADI in the germline V gene. The CDR3 sequence is CASSESTGDSEAFF. In nucleotides, the CDR3 is TGCGCCAGCAGTGAGTCGACGGGGGATAGTGAAGCTTTCTTT.

The J gene is TRBJ1-1, the V gene TRBV18; D not resolved. The germline gives CDR1 KGHSH, CDR2 LQKENI. This CDR3 is built from 15 residues. V was clipped by 3 bases and J by 0 bases, with 11 bases between them. DNA for the CDR3: TGTGCCAGCTCACCCGCCAGAGTCATGAACACTGAAGCTTTCTTT. This gives the protein CASSPARVMNTEAFF.

The chain carries TRBV5-1 and TRBJ2-1, with 7 bases aligning to TRBD2. The CDR3 runs 12 residues. The ends lost 9 bases at V and 5 bases at J; junction bases unmatched: 5. CDR1 and CDR2 (germline): SGHRS, YFSETQ. CDR3 coding DNA: TGCGCCACCGGACTAGGGGACAATGAGCAGTTCTTC. The encoded protein is CATGLGDNEQFF.

This chain links TRBV6-1 with TRBJ2-2; D call uncertain. This CDR3 contains 15 residues. V was trimmed by 1 base and J by 5 bases, leaving 11 bases between them. Germline V CDR1 and CDR2: MNHNS, SASEGT. As DNA, the CDR3 is TGTGCCAGCAGTGAAGGGCGGATTAATACCGGGGAGCTGTTTTTT. This encodes CASSEGRINTGELFF.

The V call is TRBV5-1, the J call TRBJ2-7; possibly TRBD1 for D (6 bases). Trimming removed 5 bases at V and 5 bases at J, with 14 bases between. Germline V CDR1 and CDR2: SGHRS, YFSETQ. The CDR3 extends over 13 amino acids. The DNA for the CDR3 is TGCGCCAGCAGGCTATCTACAGGGAACGAGCAGTACTTC. Translating gives CASRLSTGNEQYF.

CDR3 in DNA: TGTGCCAGCAGCACCAGGGACGAAGCCTGGGGGACCCAGTACTTC. This gives the protein CASSTRDEAWGTQYF. The rearrangement joins TRBV9 to TRBJ2-5; D tentatively fits TRBD1 or TRBD2 (5 bases each). V was trimmed by 4 bases and J by 7 bases, leaving 20 bases between them. This CDR3 spans 15 amino acids. Germline V gives CDR1 SGDLS, CDR2 YYNGEE. Full variable domain (rest looked up from reference TRBV9 and TRBJ2-5): DSGVTQTPKHLITATGQRVTLRCSPRSGDLSVYWYQQSLDQGLQFLIQYYNGEERAKGNILERFSAQQFPDLHSELNLSSLELGDSALYFCASSTRDEAWGTQYFGPGTRLLVL.

The chain links TRBV11-3 to TRBJ2-3, with D tentatively TRBD1 (6 bases). Germline values: CDR1 SGHNT, CDR2 YENEEA. The CDR3 length is 15 residues. Trimming pared 5 bases from V and 2 bases from J, leaving 14 bases between. For the CDR3, the DNA is TGTGCCAGCAGCGCGACCAGGGGCCCCACAGATACGCAGTATTTT. Translating gives CASSATRGPTDTQYF.

The sample holds a few counts of this clone. Within the sample, other DNA sequences also encode this same CDR3. This sequence joins TRBV7-9 and TRBJ1-1; D unresolved. Germline V gene data show CDR1 as SEHNR and CDR2 as FQNEAQ (reference sequence). Trimming took off 5 bases at V and 3 bases at J, with 7 bases between the two ends. CDR3 size: 12 residues. The CDR3, as DNA: TGTGCCAGCAGCCAGCGGCACACTGAAGCTTTCTTT. Translating it yields CASSQRHTEAFF.